The 27 T cell receptor beta chains in this list originate from one sample, sequenced in a study of T-cell reconstitution after alpha-beta-depleted transplantation in children (TCRdb year 2016). The sample's time point label, in plain terms: day 60 (about 2 months) after transplantation. In light of the paper, this sample's treatment or condition label describes: allogeneic hematopoietic cell transplantation with graft depleted of TCRalphabeta T cells and CD19 B cells. Libraries were constructed by PCR. The reads were generated on an Illumina HiSeq 2500. Molecular barcoding was employed in the preparation of TCR libraries, with unique molecular identifiers being used to normalize TCRbeta repertoire quantification. Through fastp at Q25 and MiXCR, TCRdb rebuilt clones from the public reads, retaining in-frame beta chains. Rows merge per CDR3 protein into single entries with the most common DNA and genes. This sample is represented by 85,000 to 120,000 distinct CDR3 sequences; 4.5% to 7.5% of them were singletons. Of the sample, 6.1% is held by the ten largest clones.

This specimen consisted of PBMCs, mostly from graft donor cells, obtained 60 days after TCRalphabeta/CD19-depleted stem cell transplant. The receptors were gathered from a female patient between 2 and 15 years old who had a stem cell transplant for Fanconi anemia, so the T cells may come from the graft donor.

The J gene is TRBJ1-4, the V gene TRBV6-1, with TRBD1 identical over 7 bases. Trimming took 5 bases from V and 4 from J; bases not matched to a gene: 13. This CDR3 spans 17 amino acids. Germline V gene lookup returns CDR1 MNHNS and CDR2 SASEGT. CDR3 amino acids: CASSPNRGRSINEKLFF. The CDR3 nucleotides are TGTGCCAGCAGTCCAAACAGGGGTCGCTCCATTAATGAAAAACTGTTTTTT.

This clonotype has only a few counts. The chain links TRBV23-1 to TRBJ2-5; weak D call: TRBD1 (7 bases). TRBV23-1 belongs to the ORF category, with a function that is uncertain. This CDR3 region has 14 residues. V lost 7 bases to trimming and J lost 7 bases, with 19 bases between them. The CDR3 sequence: CASTQGGLKVTQYF. The CDR3, as DNA: TGCGCCAGCACTCAGGGGGGACTTAAGGTGACCCAGTACTTC.

This clonotype was picked up many times. This sequence joins TRBV9 and TRBJ2-7, with 14 bases that match TRBD2. V lost 0 bases and J lost 7; bases outside the gene matches: 6. This CDR3 is 16 amino acids long. Germline values: CDR1 SGDLS, CDR2 YYNGEE. In DNA form, the CDR3 reads TGTGCCAGCAGCGTAGAGGGACTAGCGGGAGAGGGGGAGCAGTACTTC. Its translation: CASSVEGLAGEGEQYF.

This clonotype is labeled as medium-sized. The chain joins TRBV5-1 to TRBJ2-1; 7 bases match TRBD1. CDR1 and CDR2 (germline): SGHRS, YFSETQ. The CDR3 runs to 14 residues. V lost 4 bases to trimming and J lost 4 bases; unmatched junction nucleotides: 5. The CDR3 DNA sequence: TGCGCCAGCAGCGATGGGACAGCGTACAATGAGCAGTTCTTC. Residues: CASSDGTAYNEQFF.

This clonotype was observed at least ten times. The rearrangement joins TRBV5-1 to TRBJ2-3, with 15 bases lining up with TRBD2. This CDR3 is built from 15 residues. Germline V gene data show CDR1 as SGHRS and CDR2 as YFSETQ. V shed 7 bases and J 3 bases; nucleotides not matched to a gene: 3. The CDR3, as DNA: TGCGCCAGCGGGACTAGCGGGGGGCGGACAGATACGCAGTATTTT. Protein product: CASGTSGGRTDTQYF.

This clonotype was counted at least ten times. V is TRBV2 and J is TRBJ2-7; 12 bases are shared with TRBD2. V shed 7 bases, J shed 4 bases, and the junction held 8 bases outside the gene matches. CDR3 size: 15 residues. Germline CDR1 and CDR2: SNHLY and FYNNEI. Written as DNA, the CDR3 is TGTGCCAGCAACTTAGGACTAGCGGGGACTTACGAGCAGTACTTC. Its translation is CASNLGLAGTYEQYF.

This clonotype was observed at least ten times. The chain links TRBV5-1 to TRBJ2-3; no reliable D call. The germline V and J ends were trimmed by 4 bases and 3 bases, with 6 bases remaining between them. Per the germline V gene, CDR1 is SGHRS and CDR2 is YFSETQ. The CDR3 totals 12 residues. DNA for the CDR3: TGCGCCAGCAGCGAACCTACAGATACGCAGTATTTT. The encoded protein is CASSEPTDTQYF.

The gene calls are TRBV12-3 or TRBV12-4 and TRBJ2-7; 8 bases fit TRBD2. Unmatched junction bases numbered 8, after V lost 10 bases and J lost 3 bases. The CDR3 sequence is 13 residues long. The CDR3 reads CATKTSEDYEQYF. The CDR3 nucleotides read TGTGCCACCAAGACTAGCGAAGACTACGAGCAGTACTTC.

This clonotype appeared many times. The chain combines TRBV20-1 with TRBJ2-7; 9 bases line up with TRBD2. Germline V gene lookup returns CDR1 DFQATT and CDR2 SNEGSKA (reference sequence). V shed 1 base, J shed 4 bases, and the junction held 5 bases outside the gene matches. The CDR3 sequence is 14 residues long. CDR3 amino acids: CSARVAGGVYEQYF. The CDR3 DNA follows: TGCAGTGCTAGAGTGGCGGGGGGGGTATACGAGCAGTACTTC.

A few counts support this clonotype. This chain joins TRBV2 and TRBJ2-7, with TRBD2 identical over 8 bases. V dropped 6 bases and J dropped 2; count of bases not matched to a gene: 9. Germline CDR1 reads SNHLY; CDR2 reads FYNNEI. CDR3 length: 15 residues. The CDR3 nucleotides read TGTGCCAGCAGGGTAGGCGGGGGGACCCCCTACGAGCAGTACTTC. This translates into CASRVGGGTPYEQYF.

This clonotype was detected many times. V usage is TRBV20-1 and J usage is TRBJ2-3; 8 nucleotides agree with TRBD2. The J segment lost 5 bases and the V segment lost 6 bases, leaving 16 bases of the junction unmatched. The CDR3 is 16 residues long. Germline CDR1 DFQATT, CDR2 SNEGSKA (reference sequence). The CDR3: CSAYPEWRGAVDTQYF. The DNA of the CDR3 is TGCAGTGCATATCCTGAGTGGCGGGGGGCGGTAGATACGCAGTATTTT.

This clonotype occurred many times. J is TRBJ2-5 and V is TRBV29-1; a weak D match, TRBD1 (6 bases). Trimming stripped 4 bases from V and 5 bases from J, with 11 bases between. The CDR3 runs to 12 residues. CDR1 SQVTM and CDR2 ANQGSEA come from the germline V gene. The CDR3 loop is CSVGRQGETQYF. DNA for the CDR3: TGCAGCGTTGGGCGGCAGGGGGAGACCCAGTACTTC.

In its sample, this clonotype was seen many times. The V call is TRBV7-2, the J call TRBJ2-1; 9 nucleotides align to TRBD2. This CDR3 is 15 amino acids long. Germline CDR1 is SGHTA and CDR2 is FQGNSA. Losses at the gene ends were 6 bases for V and 3 bases for J; bases not matched to a gene: 6. CDR3 loop: CASRPTSGLYNEQFF. CDR3 nucleotides: TGTGCCAGCAGGCCAACTAGCGGGCTCTACAATGAGCAGTTCTTC.

The rearrangement joins TRBV9 to TRBJ2-3, with TRBD2 as a possible D gene (6 bases). Germline CDR1 reads SGDLS; CDR2 reads YYNGEE. V lost 0 bases and J lost 1, with 9 bases in between. The CDR3 totals 15 residues. As DNA, the CDR3 is TGTGCCAGCAGCGTAGCGGGGGTGCGCACAGATACGCAGTATTTT. Translating gives CASSVAGVRTDTQYF.

The chain joins TRBV24-1 to TRBJ1-5; D is ambiguous. The CDR3 is made up of 13 amino acids. Deletions cut 6 bases from V and 0 bases from J, with 5 bases between. Germline CDR1 reads KGHDR; CDR2 reads SFDVKD. In DNA, the CDR3 is TGTGCCACCAGTCAAAATAGCAATCAGCCCCAGCATTTT. Its translation: CATSQNSNQPQHF.

The V gene is TRBV9, the J gene TRBJ2-1; D remains ambiguous. In germline, CDR1 is SGDLS, CDR2 YYNGEE. CDR3 length: 15 amino acids. Between the trimmed V and J ends, which lost 4 bases and 0 bases, there was a span of 11 bases. CDR3 bases: TGTGCCAGCAGCACCGACTCGGTCTCCTACAATGAGCAGTTCTTC. It specifies CASSTDSVSYNEQFF.

This clonotype has a count of ten or more. The chain uses TRBV5-1 and TRBJ2-7; 7 positions match TRBD2. The germline V gene has CDR1 SGHRS and CDR2 YFSETQ. The ends lost 1 base at V and 2 bases at J; junction bases unmatched: 3. This CDR3 spans 14 amino acids. In DNA, the CDR3 is TGCGCCAGCAGCTTGAGCGGGGTGACCTACGAGCAGTACTTC. Translated, it gives CASSLSGVTYEQYF.

J is TRBJ2-7 and V is TRBV11-3; possibly TRBD1 for D (6 bases). The CDR3 sequence is 12 residues long. Looked up from germline, CDR1 is SGHNT and CDR2 is YENEEA. CDR3 nucleotide sequence: TGTGCCAGCAGCTTAGGAGGGGACATCAGGCACGTC. Translation: CASSLGGDIRHV.

This clonotype was detected many times. This chain joins TRBV20-1 and TRBJ2-7, with a weak D call TRBD2 (6 bases). Germline CDR1 and CDR2: DFQATT and SNEGSKA (reference sequence). The CDR3 has 13 residues. The ends were cut back, 6 bases at V and 0 bases at J, with 12 bases in the middle. CDR3 DNA sequence: TGCAGTGCGTCGCGGCGGGACTCCTACGAGCAGTACTTC. Protein: CSASRRDSYEQYF.

This clonotype came up many times. This rearrangement joins TRBV28 to TRBJ2-7, with unresolved D. The CDR3 spans 15 residues. V was shortened by 5 bases and J by 4 bases, with 18 bases between the two germline ends. Germline assignment: CDR1 MDHEN and CDR2 SYDVKM. The CDR3 DNA sequence: TGTGCCAGCAGTCTGCACGAAGTACTTATATACGAGCAGTACTTC. Protein: CASSLHEVLIYEQYF.

This clonotype was observed at least ten times. V gene TRBV20-1 combines with J gene TRBJ2-7; 9 bases align to TRBD2. Looked up from germline, CDR1 is DFQATT and CDR2 is SNEGSKA (reference sequence). The CDR3 has 14 amino acids. The ends lost 4 bases at V and 2 bases at J; junction bases unmatched: 6. The CDR3 sequence: CSANWGGRAYEQYF. As DNA, the CDR3 is TGCAGTGCTAATTGGGGCGGGAGGGCCTACGAGCAGTACTTC.

This clonotype was seen at least ten times. A junction end diverges from the germline sequence, so it may reflect a read error. The V call is TRBV5-1, the J call TRBJ2-1; the match to TRBD1 covers 9 bases. Germline V gives CDR1 SGHRS, CDR2 YFSETQ. The length of the CDR3 is 12 residues. CDR3 in DNA: TGCGCCAGCAAATCTTGGGACAGGGTGCCCATCTTC. As protein: CASKSWDRVPIF.

The rearrangement links TRBV7-9 to TRBJ2-7; TRBD1 aligns across 7 bases. The CDR3 has 17 residues. Germline CDR1 is SEHNR and CDR2 is FQNEAQ (reference sequence). V was pared by 2 bases and J by 3 bases, with 13 bases of the junction left unmatched. The CDR3 coding sequence is TGTGCCAGCAGCTTAACGAACAGGGGCCCGGTAAACTACGAGCAGTACTTC. Amino acids: CASSLTNRGPVNYEQYF.

The sample holds many counts of this clonotype. The chain employs TRBV7-8 and TRBJ2-5; D is unclear. The ends were cut back, 1 base at V and 5 bases at J, with 11 bases in the middle. Looked up from germline, CDR1 is SGHVS and CDR2 is FQNEAQ. The CDR3 is 14 residues long. The CDR3 sequence: CASSLDFVWETQYF. In DNA, the CDR3 is TGTGCCAGCAGCTTAGATTTTGTTTGGGAGACCCAGTACTTC. Based on the CDR3 plus reference TRBV7-8 and TRBJ2-5, the full variable domain is GAGVSQSPRYKVAKRGQDVALRCDPISGHVSLFWYQQALGQGPEFLTYFQNEAQLDKSGLPSDRFFAERPEGSVSTLKIQRTQQEDSAVYLCASSLDFVWETQYFGPGTRLLVL.

In its sample, this clonotype was seen many times. The rearrangement uses TRBV12-3 or TRBV12-4 and TRBJ2-5; weak D call: TRBD1 (6 bases). The CDR3 is 15 amino acids. V was trimmed by 6 bases and J by 0 bases, leaving 14 bases between them. CDR3 sequence reads: CASSPWQGNQETQYF. The CDR3 region has the DNA TGTGCCAGCAGCCCGTGGCAGGGGAACCAAGAGACCCAGTACTTC.

This clonotype was observed many times. The missing conserved phenylalanine or tryptophan at the end of this CDR3 makes a read error likely. The chain couples TRBV29-1 to TRBJ2-1; perhaps TRBD2 as D (5 bases). Germline CDR1 is SQVTM and CDR2 is ANQGSEA. V was cut by 7 bases and J by 0 bases, with 13 bases left in between. The CDR3 runs to 14 residues. CDR3: CSGRSGSSYNEQFL. The CDR3 nucleotides are TGCAGCGGACGAAGCGGCAGCTCCTACAATGAGCAGTTCTTG.

The table lists this clonotype with many counts. The CDR3 loop is CASSFLRLAGPGADEQFF. In DNA form, the CDR3 reads TGCGCCAGCAGCTTTCTGAGACTAGCGGGACCTGGAGCGGATGAGCAGTTCTTC. This chain links TRBV5-1 with TRBJ2-1; 11 bases are a match to TRBD2. CDR1 SGHRS and CDR2 YFSETQ come from the germline V gene. Unmatched junction bases numbered 15, after V lost 2 bases and J lost 8 bases. The CDR3 length is 18 residues.